The 30 T cell receptor beta chains reported below all come from one sample, sequenced in a study of CD8+ T cells in alopecia areata. A sort of pooled cutaneous lymph node cells used CD4, CD8alpha, NKG2D, NKG2ACE and other stains. As the sequencing template, cDNA was produced by extracting RNA and reverse transcribing it. Sequencing was performed with immunoSEQ multiplex PCR; in TCRdb, only in-frame clones are kept and a portion is missing. In total the sample includes more than 250,000 clones, none of them seen once. The specimen sequenced was CD4+ T cells sorted from a lymph node. The receptors were sampled from a C3H/HeJ mouse with alopecia areata. The mouse strain carries the MHC haplotype H2-k.

This clone was counted only a few times. Gene names refer to mouse genes. The observed sequence ends 4 residues before the CDR3 terminus, with the missing tail filled in from the germline J gene. This specimen includes other DNA sequences encoding the same CDR3. This chain uses TRBV1 with TRBJ2-4; D may be TRBD2 (5 bases). This CDR3 has 13 residues. Germline V gene lookup returns CDR1 NSQYPW and CDR2 LRSPGD (reference sequence). Partial CDR3 DNA: TGCACCTGCAGTGCACGTGGGGAAAAC. As protein: CTCSARGEN. The full CDR3 protein is CTCSARGENTLYF.

Comments on this clone: The gene names here belong to mouse. The read ends 4 residues shy of where the CDR3 ends; the end is completed using the germline J gene. Other DNA sequences in the sample encode the same CDR3. The chain has TRBV31 and TRBJ2-1; D gene uncertain. Germline CDR1 and CDR2: GKSSPN and SITVG. Trimming stripped 0 bases from V and 4 bases from J, with 7 bases between. The CDR3 runs to 13 residues. Partial CDR3 DNA: TGTGCCTGGAGTCTCTCAGGATATGCT. It is translated as CAWSLSGYA. The full-length CDR3 reads as CAWSLSGYAEQFF.

This clone was seen only a few times. The genes and germline here are from mouse. The read stops 4 residues short of the end of the CDR3; the missing end is completed from the germline J gene. The V gene is TRBV13-1, the J gene TRBJ2-3; D not certain. Germline lookup yields CDR1 NSHNY and CDR2 SYGAGN. Trimming took off 4 bases at V and 3 bases at J, with 6 bases between the two ends. The CDR3 runs 12 residues. The DNA read from the CDR3 is TGTGCCAGCAGTAGACAAGCAGAA. As protein: CASSRQAE. The entire CDR3 reads CASSRQAETLYF.

This clone was observed a few times. Mouse germline and gene names are used. The CDR3 end is not reached by the read, which stops 4 residues before it; the germline J gene fills it in. The V gene is TRBV1, the J gene TRBJ1-2; 10 nucleotides match TRBD1. The CDR3 has 16 residues. Germline CDR1 reads NSQYPW; CDR2 reads LRSPGD (reference sequence). The V gene end was trimmed by 4 bases and the J gene end by 1 base; junction bases not matched to a gene: 6. The sequenced CDR3 bases are TGCACCTGCAGTGGGACGCGGACAGGGGGAAACTCC. Its protein product is CTCSGTRTGGNS. The CDR3 as a whole reads CTCSGTRTGGNSDYTF.

The sample holds a few counts of this clone. Here the gene names and germline are mouse. The read gets to within 4 residues of the CDR3 end, and the germline J gene fills in the rest. The sample carries other DNA sequences with the same CDR3. This chain connects TRBV31 to TRBJ1-2; possible D gene TRBD1, 6 bases. CDR3 length: 14 residues. Germline V CDR1 and CDR2: GKSSPN, SITVG. Trimming took 1 base from V and 0 from J, leaving 9 bases between them. The sequenced CDR3 bases are TGTGCCTGGAGTCAGGGACAAACAAACTCC. Translated, it gives CAWSQGQTNS. The complete CDR3 sequence is CAWSQGQTNSDYTF.

Points on this clone: All gene names here are mouse names. Coverage ceases 4 residues before the CDR3 finishes, and the germline J gene fills in the end. The rearrangement joins TRBV31 to TRBJ2-3; TRBD2 matches at 7 bases. In germline, CDR1 is GKSSPN, CDR2 SITVG. The CDR3 runs to 14 residues. The V gene end was trimmed by 0 bases and the J gene end by 4 bases; junction bases not matched to a gene: 4. The CDR3 DNA, read in part, is TGTGCCTGGAGTCTCGGCTGGGGGACAGAA. This codes for CAWSLGWGTE. The CDR3 in full is CAWSLGWGTETLYF.

About this clone itself: Mouse gene names and germline throughout. The CDR3 end lies 4 residues beyond the end of the read and is filled in from the germline J gene. The chain uses TRBV13-2 and TRBJ2-7; TRBD2 aligns across 10 bases. This CDR3 contains 15 residues. The V and J ends lost 3 bases and 0 bases, in that order; junction bases with no gene match: 3. Per the germline V gene, CDR1 is NNHNN and CDR2 is SYGAGS (reference sequence). CDR3 loop: CASGGGLGVSYEQYF. CDR3 DNA (partial): TGTGCCAGCGGTGGCGGACTGGGGGTCTCCTAT.

Points on this clone: Genes and germline come from the mouse. The sequence runs out 4 residues before the end of the CDR3; the remainder is reconstructed from the germline J gene. The rearrangement joins TRBV1 to TRBJ1-1; 7 bases match TRBD1. The CDR3 has 15 residues. Germline values: CDR1 NSQYPW, CDR2 LRSPGD (reference sequence). J gave up 3 bases and V 1 base, and 5 bases lay outside the gene matches. The chain's CDR3 is CTCSAARTGHTEVFF. Partial CDR3 DNA: TGCACCTGCAGTGCAGCCCGGACAGGTCACACA.

Notes on this clone: Gene names are mouse gene names. The CDR3 is cut off 3 residues early in the read; its end comes from the germline J gene. The chain employs TRBV5 and TRBJ1-6; 7 positions match TRBD1. TRBJ1-6 is flagged as an ORF with uncertain function. This CDR3 contains 17 residues. The ends lost 0 bases at V and 2 bases at J; junction bases unmatched: 4. The germline V gene has CDR1 LGHNA and CDR2 YNLKQL (reference sequence). The CDR3 loop reads CASSQERQGAYNSPLYF. CDR3 DNA (partial): TGTGCCAGCAGCCAAGAACGGCAGGGGGCCTATAATTCGCCC.

This clone was counted between two and nine times. Gene names are mouse gene names. The CDR3 end is not reached by the read, which stops 4 residues before it; the germline J gene fills it in. The chain couples TRBV13-2 to TRBJ2-7, with TRBD2 identical over 11 bases. Germline V lookup: CDR1 NNHNN, CDR2 SYGAGS (reference sequence). The CDR3 has 14 amino acids. This CDR3 is CASGEGLGAYEQYF. The sequenced CDR3 bases are TGTGCCAGCGGTGAGGGACTGGGGGCGTAT.

About this clone itself: Gene names and germline match the mouse. The read terminates 4 residues ahead of where the CDR3 ends, so the germline J gene completes it. Other DNA sequences of this sample code for an identical CDR3. V usage is TRBV5 and J usage is TRBJ2-1; D possibly corresponds to TRBD2 (6 bases). CDR1 and CDR2 from the germline V gene are LGHNA and YNLKQL (reference sequence). This CDR3 has 16 amino acids. Deletions cut 0 bases from V and 1 base from J, with 10 bases between. CDR3 in amino acids: CASSQDPGGNYAEQFF. Partial CDR3 DNA: TGTGCCAGCAGCCAAGATCCGGGGGGAAACTATGCT.

Details on this clone: Mouse gene names and germline throughout. The read finishes 4 residues shy of the CDR3 end, and the germline J gene is used to complete it. The chain recombines TRBV31 with TRBJ1-2; TRBD1 matches at 8 bases. The trim removed 0 bases at V and 4 bases at J, leaving 4 bases unmatched. The CDR3 length is 14 residues. Per the germline V gene, CDR1 is GKSSPN and CDR2 is SITVG. This CDR3 reads CAWSLRTGTSDYTF. The CDR3 DNA, read in part, is TGTGCCTGGAGTCTTAGGACAGGGACCTCC.

This clone was counted between two and nine times. Germline and genes: mouse. The read terminates 4 residues before the CDR3 end, so the remaining end is supplied by the germline J gene. The gene calls are TRBV14 and TRBJ2-4, with TRBD2 matching 7 bases. There are 14 residues in the CDR3. V shed 4 bases and J 0 bases; nucleotides not matched to a gene: 2. Germline CDR1 reads SGHDT; CDR2 reads FRDEAV. CDR3 DNA, as far as it was read: TGTGCCAGCAGTCACTGGGGTAGTCAAAAC. As protein: CASSHWGSQN. The complete CDR3 reads CASSHWGSQNTLYF.

With regard to this clone: Germline and genes: mouse. Read sequence stops 4 residues before the CDR3 end, and the germline J gene provides the missing end. The sample contains more than one DNA sequence encoding this CDR3. J is TRBJ2-1 and V is TRBV1; D remains unclear. The CDR3 contains 13 residues. The germline V gene encodes CDR1 NSQYPW and CDR2 LRSPGD (reference sequence). The ends were cut back, 1 base at V and 1 base at J, with 2 bases in the middle. The CDR3 sequence: CTCSAVNYAEQFF. Partial CDR3 DNA: TGCACCTGCAGTGCAGTAAACTATGCT.

This clone was counted between two and nine times. Mouse names are used for the genes. The CDR3 end lies 4 residues beyond the end of the read and is filled in from the germline J gene. The chain has TRBV1 and TRBJ2-3, with TRBD1 matching 7 bases. V lost 0 bases, J lost 0 bases, and 3 bases stayed unmatched. Germline-derived CDR1 and CDR2 are NSQYPW and LRSPGD (reference sequence). The CDR3 spans 16 residues. CDR3 DNA, as far as it was read: TGCACCTGCAGTGCAGAGGGACAGTCTAGTGCAGAA. Its protein product is CTCSAEGQSSAE. The entire CDR3 protein is CTCSAEGQSSAETLYF.

As to this clone: The gene names given are mouse names. The read halts 4 residues ahead of the CDR3 end, with the missing end drawn from the germline J gene. The chain is built from TRBV13-2 and TRBJ2-7, with D tentatively TRBD1 (6 bases). CDR1 NNHNN and CDR2 SYGAGS come from the germline V gene (reference sequence). V was shortened by 2 bases and J by 0 bases, with 12 bases between the two germline ends. CDR3 length: 15 amino acids. The CDR3 bases that were read are TGTGCCAGCGGTGAACCCCAGGGGAGCTCCTAT. It codes for CASGEPQGSSY. The entire CDR3 protein reads CASGEPQGSSYEQYF.

This clone has just a few counts. A much larger clone lies a single base off, so this may be a read error. Gene names follow the mouse nomenclature. The read ends 4 residues shy of where the CDR3 ends; the end is completed using the germline J gene. J is TRBJ1-1 and V is TRBV14; no reliable D call. The V end lost 5 bases, the J end lost 1 base, and 6 bases lay between the germline ends. The CDR3 extends over 12 amino acids. The germline V gene has CDR1 SGHDT and CDR2 FRDEAV. The covered CDR3 bases are TGTGCCAGCAGCCGACAAAACACA. It yields the protein CASSRQNT. The whole CDR3 protein reads CASSRQNTEVFF.

In the case of this clone: Here the gene names and germline are mouse. The DNA ends 4 residues before the CDR3 does, and the rest of the CDR3 is filled in from the germline J gene. The rearrangement links TRBV5 to TRBJ1-2; 9 bases match TRBD1. Losses at the gene ends were 0 bases for V and 4 bases for J; bases not matched to a gene: 6. The germline V gene encodes CDR1 LGHNA and CDR2 YNLKQL (reference sequence). This CDR3 is built from 16 residues. CDR3 residues: CASSQDLGQGGSDYTF. Incomplete CDR3 DNA: TGTGCCAGCAGCCAAGACCTGGGACAGGGAGGCTCC.

The sample holds a few counts of this clone. Genes and germline are mouse. Read data end 4 residues before the CDR3 end; the end is taken from the germline J gene. This rearrangement joins TRBV5 to TRBJ2-3; the match to TRBD1 covers 7 bases. CDR3 length: 16 amino acids. Unmatched junction bases numbered 7, after V lost 4 bases and J lost 0 bases. Germline CDR1 is LGHNA and CDR2 is YNLKQL (reference sequence). The covered CDR3 bases are TGTGCCAGCAGCCGCCTGGGACAGACTAGTGCAGAA. Translation gives CASSRLGQTSAE. The CDR3, in full, reads CASSRLGQTSAETLYF.

With regard to this clone: Mouse gene names and germline throughout. The DNA ends 4 residues before the CDR3 does, and the rest of the CDR3 is filled in from the germline J gene. The rearrangement joins TRBV13-1 to TRBJ1-4; 9 bases match TRBD1. Germline V gives CDR1 NSHNY, CDR2 SYGAGN. This CDR3 is built from 14 residues. The CDR3 loop is CASSVPGQGERLFF. The CDR3 DNA, read in part, is TGTGCCAGCAGTGTACCGGGACAGGGCGAA.

This clone showed up many times. Germline and genes: mouse. The CDR3 is cut off 4 residues early in the read; its end comes from the germline J gene. This chain uses TRBV1 with TRBJ2-3, with TRBD1 identical over 7 bases. The CDR3 has 13 amino acids. V shed 6 bases and J 2 bases; nucleotides not matched to a gene: 2. Germline CDR1 reads NSQYPW; CDR2 reads LRSPGD (reference sequence). The CDR3 here is CTCRTGAAETLYF. CDR3 DNA (partial): TGCACCTGCAGAACAGGGGCTGCAGAA.

Remarks on this clone: The germline and genes are mouse ones. The CDR3 end is not reached by the read, which stops 4 residues before it; the germline J gene fills it in. The chain links TRBV14 to TRBJ2-5; 8 bases are a match to TRBD2. The germline V gene has CDR1 SGHDT and CDR2 FRDEAV. This CDR3 spans 13 amino acids. The CDR3: CASSHWGTDTQYF. CDR3 DNA (partial): TGTGCCAGCAGTCACTGGGGGACAGAC.

As to this clone: Mouse names are used for the genes. From the germline J gene comes the end of the CDR3, since the read stops 4 residues before it. The rearrangement joins TRBV13-1 to TRBJ2-2; 10 bases map to TRBD2. This CDR3 spans 13 amino acids. Per the germline V gene, CDR1 is NSHNY and CDR2 is SYGAGN. Germline trimming cut 6 bases from V and 6 bases from J; bases unmatched to any gene: 2. CDR3 sequence reads: CASTTGGAGQLYF. The covered CDR3 bases are TGTGCCAGCACAACTGGGGGGGCCGGG.

Concerning this clone: These gene names are mouse names. Sequencing ends 4 residues short of the CDR3 end; the germline J gene provides the rest. The chain joins TRBV13-3 to TRBJ1-2, with 10 bases that match TRBD1. V was pared by 7 bases and J by 4 bases, with 1 base of the junction left unmatched. Germline loops: CDR1 NNHDY, CDR2 SYVADS. This CDR3 has 12 amino acids. The CDR3 sequence is CASGDRGSDYTF. Partial CDR3 DNA: TGTGCCAGCGGGGACAGGGGCTCC.

Turning to this clone: Each gene name is a mouse one. The CDR3 end lies 4 residues beyond the end of the read and is filled in from the germline J gene. Other nucleotide sequences in the sample specify the same CDR3. V is TRBV19 and J is TRBJ2-2, with D uncertain. From germline, CDR1 is FNHDT and CDR2 SITEND (reference sequence). This CDR3 comprises 13 residues. Trimming shortened V by 5 bases and J by 1 base, and 6 bases separated the two germline ends. The CDR3 bases that were read are TGTGCCAGCAGCATTAGAAACACCGGG. It encodes CASSIRNTG. The whole CDR3 is CASSIRNTGQLYF.

This clone was detected a few times. The listed genes are named as in mouse. The read ends 4 residues early relative to the CDR3; the germline J gene fills the gap. The gene calls are TRBV5 and TRBJ1-1, with D possibly being TRBD1 (6 bases). The length of the CDR3 is 16 residues. With 0 bases removed from V and 3 bases from J, the gap between germline ends came to 14 bases. In germline, CDR1 is LGHNA, CDR2 YNLKQL (reference sequence). The CDR3 loop is CASSQDRGKGDTEVFF. CDR3 DNA (partial): TGTGCCAGCAGCCAAGACAGGGGAAAGGGGGACACA.

The sample holds many counts of this clone. Here the gene names and germline are mouse. The CDR3 extends 4 residues past the end of the read, so its final part is completed from the germline J gene. The chain is built from TRBV3 and TRBJ2-5, with TRBD1 identical over 12 bases. The CDR3 has 15 residues. Looked up from germline, CDR1 is SNHLY and CDR2 is FYNGKV (reference sequence). The DNA read from the CDR3 is TGTGCCAGCAGCTCCGGGACAGGGGGCGAAGAC. Translation gives CASSSGTGGED. The full CDR3 reads CASSSGTGGEDTQYF.

About this clone itself: Mouse germline and gene names are used. The read terminates 4 residues ahead of where the CDR3 ends, so the germline J gene completes it. Other DNA sequences within the sample encode an identical CDR3. The J gene is TRBJ2-5, the V gene TRBV13-3; 9 positions agree with TRBD1. Germline loops: CDR1 NNHDY, CDR2 SYVADS. The CDR3 extends over 13 amino acids. The CDR3 loop is CASRRTGEDTQYF. The sequenced CDR3 bases are TGTGCCAGCAGAAGGACAGGGGAGGAC.

In its sample, this clone was seen many times. The gene names given are mouse names. The CDR3 is cut off 4 residues early in the read; its end comes from the germline J gene. The V gene is TRBV17, the J gene TRBJ2-7, with D possibly TRBD1 on 5 matching bases. This CDR3 comprises 14 residues. Germline-derived CDR1 and CDR2 are MNHDT and YYDKIL. Trimming pared 4 bases from V and 0 bases from J, leaving 10 bases between. The CDR3: CASSNRISSYEQYF. The CDR3 DNA, read in part, is TGTGCTAGCAGTAACAGGATTAGCTCCTAT. The entire variable domain, with the rest obtained from reference TRBV17 and TRBJ2-7, is as follows: DTTVKQNPRYKLARVGKPVNLICSQTMNHDTMYWYQKKPNQAPKLLLFYYDKILNREADTFEKFQSSRPNNSFCSLYIGSAGLEYSAMYLCASSNRISSYEQYFGPGTRLTVL.

In the case of this clone: Gene names refer to mouse genes. The CDR3 goes on 4 residues after the read ends, and that part is filled in from the germline J gene. The J gene is TRBJ2-1, the V gene TRBV19; TRBD2 might be the D (7 bases). Trimming removed 4 bases at V and 6 bases at J, with 14 bases between. Germline CDR1 is FNHDT and CDR2 is SITEND (reference sequence). The CDR3 consists of 14 residues. The CDR3 is CASSPLGALAEQFF. Partial CDR3 DNA: TGTGCCAGCAGTCCCCTGGGGGCGCTTGCT.